This T cell receptor (beta chain) was recovered during a study of OX40 agonist ivuxolimab in advanced cancers. Study-wide points: Still undetermined is the antigen specificity of the expanded peripheral T cells.

Some clones are missing from TCRdb's copy, which holds only in-frame ones; the method was immunoSEQ multiplex PCR. Among more than 40,000 clones listed, over 60% were seen once. Remarks on this clone: Its matching antigen is unknown.

The junction had 12 bases not matched to a gene; V was cut back by 4 bases and J by 6 bases. The CDR3 covers 15 residues. The germline V gene has CDR1 SGHNT and CDR2 YYREEE (reference sequence). Blood was sampled at baseline, cycle 4 day 1, and cycle 7 day 1. The V and J genes are TRBV5-4 and TRBJ1-2; 7 positions match TRBD1. The sequence came from an adult with an advanced solid tumor such as melanoma, head and neck, liver or kidney cancer. Sequenced here: CD4+ or CD8+ T cells sorted from blood, sampled in a trial of the OX40 agonist ivuxolimab. CDR3 region: CASSLQTGRYHGYTF. The DNA of the CDR3 is TGTGCCAGCAGCCTACAGACAGGGAGGTACCATGGCTACACCTTC. The full variable domain, in which reference TRBV5-4 and TRBJ1-2 provide the parts outside the CDR3, is ETGVTQSPTHLIKTRGQQVTLRCSSQSGHNTVSWYQQALGQGPQFIFQYYREEENGRGNFPPRFSGLQFPNYSSELNVNALELDDSALYLCASSLQTGRYHGYTFGSGTRLTVV.